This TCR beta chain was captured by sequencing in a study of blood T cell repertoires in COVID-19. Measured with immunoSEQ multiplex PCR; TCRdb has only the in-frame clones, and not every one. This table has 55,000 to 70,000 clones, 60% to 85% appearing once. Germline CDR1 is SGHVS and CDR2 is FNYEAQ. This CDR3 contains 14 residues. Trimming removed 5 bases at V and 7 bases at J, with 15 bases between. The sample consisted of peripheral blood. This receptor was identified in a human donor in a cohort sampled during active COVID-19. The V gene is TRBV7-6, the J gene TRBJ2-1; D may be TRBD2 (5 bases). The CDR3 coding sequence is TGTGCCAGCAGCGGGAGCGTGAGAGCAAATGAGCAGTTCTTC. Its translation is CASSGSVRANEQFF.